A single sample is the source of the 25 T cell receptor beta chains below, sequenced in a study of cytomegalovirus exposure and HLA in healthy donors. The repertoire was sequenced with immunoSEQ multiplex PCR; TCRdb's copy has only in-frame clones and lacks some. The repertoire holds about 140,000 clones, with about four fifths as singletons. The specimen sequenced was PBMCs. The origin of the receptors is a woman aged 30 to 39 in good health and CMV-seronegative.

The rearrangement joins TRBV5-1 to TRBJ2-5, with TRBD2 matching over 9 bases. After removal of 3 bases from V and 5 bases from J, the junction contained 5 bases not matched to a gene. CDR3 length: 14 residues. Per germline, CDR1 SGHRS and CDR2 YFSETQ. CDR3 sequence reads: CASSYPGLAETQYF. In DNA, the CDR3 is TGCGCCAGCAGCTACCCGGGACTAGCCGAGACCCAGTACTTC.

The chain's CDR3 is CASSLDGGAGNEQFF. The DNA for the CDR3 is TGTGCCAGCAGCTTAGACGGGGGGGCTGGGAATGAGCAGTTCTTC. The J gene is TRBJ2-1, the V gene TRBV7-7; 8 bases agree with TRBD2. CDR1 is SSHAT, CDR2 FNYEAQ, per germline (reference sequence). Trimming took 1 base from V and 7 from J; bases not matched to a gene: 6. The CDR3 sequence is 15 residues long.

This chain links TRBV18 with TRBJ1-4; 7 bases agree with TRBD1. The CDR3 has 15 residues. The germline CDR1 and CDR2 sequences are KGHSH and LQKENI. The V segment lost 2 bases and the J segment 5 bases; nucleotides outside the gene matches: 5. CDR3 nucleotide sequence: TGTGCCAGCTCACCAGGACAGGCAGGAAATGAAAAACTGTTTTTT. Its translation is CASSPGQAGNEKLFF.

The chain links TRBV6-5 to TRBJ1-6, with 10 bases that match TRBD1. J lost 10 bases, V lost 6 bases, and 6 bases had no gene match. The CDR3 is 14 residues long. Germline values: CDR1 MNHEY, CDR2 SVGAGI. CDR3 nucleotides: TGTGCCAGCAGGTTGGACAGGGGGGAATCACCCCTCCACTTT. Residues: CASRLDRGESPLHF.

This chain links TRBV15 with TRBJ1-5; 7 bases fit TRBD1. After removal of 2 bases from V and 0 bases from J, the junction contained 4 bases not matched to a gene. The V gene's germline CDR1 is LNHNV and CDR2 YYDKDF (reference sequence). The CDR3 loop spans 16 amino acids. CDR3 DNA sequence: TGTGCCACCAGCAGAACTCAGGGGGGTAGCAATCAGCCCCAGCATTTT. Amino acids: CATSRTQGGSNQPQHF.

In nucleotides, the CDR3 is TGTGCCAGCAGCCGAGGGACAGCGAACACTGAAGCTTTCTTT. Amino acid sequence: CASSRGTANTEAFF. V usage is TRBV6-5 and J usage is TRBJ1-1, with TRBD1 matching over 7 bases. This CDR3 has 14 residues. J gave up 1 base and V 6 bases, and 5 bases lay outside the gene matches. Looked up from germline, CDR1 is MNHEY and CDR2 is SVGAGI.

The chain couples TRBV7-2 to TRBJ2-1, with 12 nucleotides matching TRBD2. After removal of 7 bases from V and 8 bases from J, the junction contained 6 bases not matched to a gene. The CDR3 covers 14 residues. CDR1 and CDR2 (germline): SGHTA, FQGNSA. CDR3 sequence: CASTTSGGPDEQFF. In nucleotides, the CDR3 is TGTGCCAGCACGACTAGCGGGGGTCCGGATGAGCAGTTCTTC.

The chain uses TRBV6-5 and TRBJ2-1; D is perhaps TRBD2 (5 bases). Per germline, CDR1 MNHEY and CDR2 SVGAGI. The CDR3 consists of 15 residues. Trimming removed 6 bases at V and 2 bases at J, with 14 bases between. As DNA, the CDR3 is TGTGCCAGCAGGCCCCTTAGCGATACCTACAATGAGCAGTTCTTC. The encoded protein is CASRPLSDTYNEQFF.

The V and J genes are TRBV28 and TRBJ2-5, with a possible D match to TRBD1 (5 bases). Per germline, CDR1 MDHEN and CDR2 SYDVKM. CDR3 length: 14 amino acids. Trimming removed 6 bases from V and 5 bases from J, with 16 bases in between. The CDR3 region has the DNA TGTGCCAGCAGCCCACCCCCAGGGCACGAGACCCAGTACTTC. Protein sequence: CASSPPPGHETQYF.

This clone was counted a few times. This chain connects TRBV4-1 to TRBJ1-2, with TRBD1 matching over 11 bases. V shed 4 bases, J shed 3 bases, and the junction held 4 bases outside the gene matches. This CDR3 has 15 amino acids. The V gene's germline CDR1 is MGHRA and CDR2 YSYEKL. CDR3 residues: CASSLRTGGDYGYTF. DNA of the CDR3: TGCGCCAGCAGCCTCCGGACAGGGGGCGACTATGGCTACACCTTC.

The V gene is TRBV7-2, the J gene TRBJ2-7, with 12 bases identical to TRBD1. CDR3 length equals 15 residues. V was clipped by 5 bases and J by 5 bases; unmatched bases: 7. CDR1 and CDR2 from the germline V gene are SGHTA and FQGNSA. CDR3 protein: CASSQRDRGHNEQYF. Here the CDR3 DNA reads TGTGCCAGCAGCCAAAGGGACAGGGGGCATAACGAGCAGTACTTC.

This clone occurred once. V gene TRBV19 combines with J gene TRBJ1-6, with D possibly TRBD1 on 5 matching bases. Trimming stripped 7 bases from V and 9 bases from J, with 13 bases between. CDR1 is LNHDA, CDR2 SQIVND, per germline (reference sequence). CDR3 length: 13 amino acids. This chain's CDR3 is CASNRQGGSPLHF. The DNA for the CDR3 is TGTGCCAGTAATCGCCAGGGAGGTTCACCCCTCCACTTT.

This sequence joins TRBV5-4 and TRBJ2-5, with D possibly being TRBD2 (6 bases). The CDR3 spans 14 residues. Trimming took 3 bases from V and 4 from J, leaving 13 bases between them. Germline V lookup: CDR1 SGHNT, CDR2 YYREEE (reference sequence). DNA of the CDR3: TGTGCCAGCAGCTCCGGGCGGGGAGCAGAGACCCAGTACTTC. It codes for CASSSGRGAETQYF.

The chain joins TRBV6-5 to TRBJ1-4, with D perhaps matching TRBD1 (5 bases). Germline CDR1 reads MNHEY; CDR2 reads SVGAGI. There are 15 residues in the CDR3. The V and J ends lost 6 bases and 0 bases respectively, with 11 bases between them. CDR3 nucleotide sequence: TGTGCCAGCAGGCAGGGCCCGGCAACTAATGAAAAACTGTTTTTT. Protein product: CASRQGPATNEKLFF.

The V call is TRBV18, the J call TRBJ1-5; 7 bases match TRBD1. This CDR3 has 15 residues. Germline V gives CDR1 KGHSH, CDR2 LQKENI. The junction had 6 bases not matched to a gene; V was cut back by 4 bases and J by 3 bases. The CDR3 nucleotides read TGTGCCAGCTCACGACAACAGGGGATCAATCAGCCCCAGCATTTT. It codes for CASSRQQGINQPQHF.

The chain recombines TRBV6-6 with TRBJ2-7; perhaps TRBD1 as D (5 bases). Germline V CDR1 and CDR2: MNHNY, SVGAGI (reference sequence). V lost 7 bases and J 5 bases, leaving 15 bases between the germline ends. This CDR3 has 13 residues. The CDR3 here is CASTLGAGNEQYF. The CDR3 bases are TGTGCCAGCACCCTAGGGGCAGGGAACGAGCAGTACTTC.

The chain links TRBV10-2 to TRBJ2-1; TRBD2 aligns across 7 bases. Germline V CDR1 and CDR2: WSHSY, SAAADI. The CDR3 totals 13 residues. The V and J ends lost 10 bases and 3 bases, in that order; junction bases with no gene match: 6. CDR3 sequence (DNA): TGCGCCACCCGCCGGGACTACTACAATGAGCAGTTCTTC. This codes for CATRRDYYNEQFF.

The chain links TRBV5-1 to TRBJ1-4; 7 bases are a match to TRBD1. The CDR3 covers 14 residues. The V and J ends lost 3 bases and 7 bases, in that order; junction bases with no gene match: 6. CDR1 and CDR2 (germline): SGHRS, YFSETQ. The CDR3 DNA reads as TGCGCCAGCAGCTCGGAGGGGGCGGGTGAAAAACTGTTTTTT. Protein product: CASSSEGAGEKLFF.

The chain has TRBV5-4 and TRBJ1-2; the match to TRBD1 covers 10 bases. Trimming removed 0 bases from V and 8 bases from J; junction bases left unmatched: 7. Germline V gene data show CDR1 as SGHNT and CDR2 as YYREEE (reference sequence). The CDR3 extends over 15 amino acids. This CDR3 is CASSLDRQGARGYTF. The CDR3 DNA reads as TGTGCCAGCAGCTTGGACAGACAGGGGGCGAGGGGCTACACCTTC.

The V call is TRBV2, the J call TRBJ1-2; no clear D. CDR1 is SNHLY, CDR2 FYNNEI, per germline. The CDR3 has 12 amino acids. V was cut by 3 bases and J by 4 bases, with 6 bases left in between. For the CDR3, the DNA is TGTGCCAGCAGTGACCACACCTATGGCTACACCTTC. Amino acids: CASSDHTYGYTF.

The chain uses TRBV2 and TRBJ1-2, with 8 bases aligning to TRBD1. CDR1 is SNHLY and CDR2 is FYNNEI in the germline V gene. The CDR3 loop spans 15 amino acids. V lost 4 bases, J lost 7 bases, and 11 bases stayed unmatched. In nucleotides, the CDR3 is TGTGCCAGCAGTGCGCATCTGACAGGGGAGGGTGGCTACACCTTC. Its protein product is CASSAHLTGEGGYTF.

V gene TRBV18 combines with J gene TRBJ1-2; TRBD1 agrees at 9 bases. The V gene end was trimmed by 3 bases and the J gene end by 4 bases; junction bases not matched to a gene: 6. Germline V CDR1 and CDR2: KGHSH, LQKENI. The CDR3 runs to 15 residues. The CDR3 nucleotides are TGTGCCAGCTCACCCCCACAGGGGGCGATCTATGGCTACACCTTC. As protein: CASSPPQGAIYGYTF.

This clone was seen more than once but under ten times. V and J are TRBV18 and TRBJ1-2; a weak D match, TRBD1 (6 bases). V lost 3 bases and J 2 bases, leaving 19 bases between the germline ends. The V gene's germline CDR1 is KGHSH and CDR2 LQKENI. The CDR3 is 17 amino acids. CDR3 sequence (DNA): TGTGCCAGCTCACCGAGCAACCGACCGGACAGAAACTATGGCTACACCTTC. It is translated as CASSPSNRPDRNYGYTF.

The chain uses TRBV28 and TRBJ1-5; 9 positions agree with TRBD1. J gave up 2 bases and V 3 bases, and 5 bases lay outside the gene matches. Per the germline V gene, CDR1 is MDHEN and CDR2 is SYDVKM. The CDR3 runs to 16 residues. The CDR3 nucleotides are TGTGCCAGCAGTTTTTGGGGACAGGGAGGCAATCAGCCCCAGCATTTT. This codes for CASSFWGQGGNQPQHF.

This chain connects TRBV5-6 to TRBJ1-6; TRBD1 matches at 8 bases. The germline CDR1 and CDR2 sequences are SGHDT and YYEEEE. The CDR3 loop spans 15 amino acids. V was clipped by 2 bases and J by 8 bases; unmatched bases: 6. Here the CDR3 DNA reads TGTGCCAGCAGCTTCAGACAGGGGTTTGATTCACCCCTCCACTTT. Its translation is CASSFRQGFDSPLHF.